A selection of T cell receptor beta chains follows, all from one sample in a study of T cells in Graves' hyperthyroidism and ophthalmopathy. One entry per CDR3 protein results from TCRdb running MiXCR on the multiplex PCR reads. The data contain roughly 400,000 distinct CDR3 sequences, about an eighth of them singletons. The specimen sequenced was blood. The receptors here all came from a man aged 45-65 years with Graves' ophthalmopathy. The CDR3 runs from the conserved cysteine through the conserved F or W. The order of the fields is D gene, V gene, clone size, J gene, CDR3 DNA, CDR3 protein. A D gene is named only where the DNA matches it firmly. Size values are once, few and many counts, or a class for expanded clones, and some rows have none.

-	TRBV28	many	TRBJ2-3	TGTGCCAGCAACTCAGGGGGGGATACGCAGTATTTT	CASNSGGDTQYF
TRBD2	TRBV10-3	-	TRBJ2-5	TGTGCCACCGACATTGCGGGAGGGGGAGAGACCCAGTACTTC	CATDIAGGGETQYF
TRBD2	TRBV7-2	many	TRBJ2-1	TGTGCCAGCAGCGAATTACTAGCGGGCCCAACCAGTATACAGTTCTTC	CASSELLAGPTSIQFF
TRBD2	TRBV12-3/TRBV12-4	many	TRBJ2-3	TGTGCCAGCAGTTTGGGGGGGGTTGACTACACAGATACGCAGTATTTT	CASSLGGVDYTDTQYF
TRBD1	TRBV5-1	few	TRBJ2-3	TGCGCCAGCAGCTTGGCTAGGGGGCGCCTTACAGATACGCAGTATTTT	CASSLARGRLTDTQYF
-	TRBV28	-	TRBJ2-4	TGTGCCAGCAGAAGCGACAGCGCAGCCAAAAACATTCAGTACTTC	CASRSDSAAKNIQYF
-	TRBV30	many	TRBJ1-2	TGTGCCTGGTATCCTTTAGGGAGATCTAACTATGGCTACACCTTC	CAWYPLGRSNYGYTF
-	TRBV5-1	-	TRBJ2-5	TGCGCCAGCAGCTTGGTACGCGCCCAAGAGACCCAGTACTTC	CASSLVRAQETQYF
-	TRBV5-1	many	TRBJ2-1	TGCGCCAGCAGCTTGGAAAGCCATGAGCAGTTCTTC	CASSLESHEQFF
TRBD1	TRBV11-2	many	TRBJ2-5	TGTGCCAGCAGCGCAGTAGGGACAGGGGGCGGAGAGACCCAGTACTTC	CASSAVGTGGGETQYF
TRBD2	TRBV20-1	many	TRBJ2-1	TGCAGTGCTAGGGGGGGGGGTAGCTCCTACAATGAGCAGTTCTTC	CSARGGGSSYNEQFF
-	TRBV9	-	TRBJ2-3	TGTGCCAGCAGCGTAGGGAGGGTCTTGGGCACAGATACGCAGTATTTT	CASSVGRVLGTDTQYF
-	TRBV19	-	TRBJ2-1	TGTGCCAGTAGTATCGTGGGGCTTGGAGGGGCCAATGAGCAGTTCTTC	CASSIVGLGGANEQFF
-	TRBV6-1	-	TRBJ2-5	TGTGCCAGCAGTGCCCTGGGCTTAGCGGAGCAAGAGACCCAGTACTTC	CASSALGLAEQETQYF
TRBD1	TRBV2	-	TRBJ1-5	TGTGCCAGCACGACGGACAGGGTCACTCAGCCCCAGCATTTT	CASTTDRVTQPQHF
TRBD1	TRBV27	many	TRBJ1-2	TGTGCCAGCAGTTCACAAGAGACAGGGTGGGGTAACTATGGCTACACCTTC	CASSSQETGWGNYGYTF
-	TRBV6-2/TRBV6-3	many	TRBJ1-1	TGTGCCAGCAGTTCAACCGGGGGTGGGAACACTGAAGCTTTCTTT	CASSSTGGGNTEAFF
TRBD2	TRBV27	many	TRBJ2-7	TGTGCCAGCACAAGCGGGAGCAGGACCTACGAGCAGTACTTC	CASTSGSRTYEQYF
-	TRBV5-1	many	TRBJ2-2	TGCGCCAGCAGCTCGGGGGGCAGCTACACCGGGGAGCTGTTTTTT	CASSSGGSYTGELFF
-	TRBV7-2	few	TRBJ1-3	TGTGCCAGCAGCTTACCCGGGGTCGCACACTCTGGAAACACCATATATTTT	CASSLPGVAHSGNTIYF
-	TRBV12-3/TRBV12-4	many	TRBJ2-2	TGTGCCAGCAGGCCCCAGGGGGGGTCCGGGGAGCTGTTTTTT	CASRPQGGSGELFF
-	TRBV6-6	-	TRBJ2-3	TGTGCCAGCAGTTACTCAGGGAACACAGATACGCAGTATTTT	CASSYSGNTDTQYF
-	TRBV24-1	many	TRBJ2-2	TGTGCCACCGGGACAAGTAGGAACACCGGGGAGCTGTTTTTT	CATGTSRNTGELFF
TRBD2	TRBV28	few	TRBJ2-1	TGTGCCAGCAGTCAACGGCGGGAGTCCTGGAATGAGCAGTTCTTC	CASSQRRESWNEQFF
-	TRBV7-8	few	TRBJ1-2	TGTGCCAGCAGCGGGAGCCTATCCAACTATGGCTACACCTTC	CASSGSLSNYGYTF
TRBD2	TRBV6-1	many	TRBJ2-7	TGTGCCAGCAGCCCATCCCCCGGGGGGTCCTACGAGCAGTACTTC	CASSPSPGGSYEQYF
TRBD2	TRBV24-1	many	TRBJ2-1	TGTGCCACCATTTTTGAGGCTAGCGGAGGGGCTTACAATGAGCAGTTCTTC	CATIFEASGGAYNEQFF
TRBD2	TRBV7-9	few	TRBJ2-2	TGTGCCAGCAGCTTCCTAGCGGGGGCCACCGGGGAGCTGTTTTTT	CASSFLAGATGELFF
TRBD2	TRBV3-1	many	TRBJ2-5	TGTGCCAGCAGCCGCGGGGGGCTAGCGGGGGATATGGAGACCCAGTACTTC	CASSRGGLAGDMETQYF
TRBD1	TRBV7-9	many	TRBJ2-7	TGTGCCAGCAGACCAACAGGGGGTATCCTTTACGAGCAGTACTTC	CASRPTGGILYEQYF
-	TRBV18	many	TRBJ1-2	TGTGCCAGCTCACCAGGGGATGGCTACACCTTC	CASSPGDGYTF
TRBD1	TRBV19	-	TRBJ2-7	TGTGCCAGTAGTAAGGTTATGCTTAGGGACAGGGGGAACGAGCAGTACTTC	CASSKVMLRDRGNEQYF
TRBD1	TRBV7-9	many	TRBJ2-7	TGTGCCAGCAGCTCCACGGGACAGGGATTCCACGAGCAGTACTTC	CASSSTGQGFHEQYF
-	TRBV7-9	many	TRBJ2-4	TGTGCCAGCAGCTTAGGGCTCGGAAACATTCAGTACTTC	CASSLGLGNIQYF
-	TRBV2	-	TRBJ1-1	TGTGCCAGCAGGAGAGAGGAGGGGTTTAAAGTAACTTTCTTT	CASRREEGFKVTFF
-	TRBV6-2/TRBV6-3	-	TRBJ2-1	TGTGCCAGCAGTCCCTGGAGGGGGAGGAATGAGCAGTTCTTC	CASSPWRGRNEQFF
-	TRBV20-1	-	TRBJ1-1	TGCAGTGCTAGTGGTGGGGTCGGGGACACTGAAGCTTTCTTT	CSASGGVGDTEAFF
-	TRBV18	many	TRBJ2-5	TGTGCCAGCTCACCGGACGGCTACCAAGAGACCCAGTACTTC	CASSPDGYQETQYF
TRBD2	TRBV3-1	few	TRBJ2-4	TGTGCCAGCAGCCAAGGGTTTAGCGGGAGGAATATAGCCAAAAACATTCAGTACTTC	CASSQGFSGRNIAKNIQYF
TRBD2	TRBV14	-	TRBJ2-7	TGTGCCAGCAGCCAAGATTCTAGGACTAGCGGTTCCTACGAGCAGTACTTC	CASSQDSRTSGSYEQYF
TRBD1	TRBV3-1	-	TRBJ2-7	TGTGCCAGCAGACTACAGGGGGCTTACAATGAGCAGTACTTC	CASRLQGAYNEQYF
-	TRBV24-1	few	TRBJ2-5	TGTGCCACCAGTGGGGCTTCTCCGCAAGAGACCCAGTACTTC	CATSGASPQETQYF
TRBD2	TRBV7-6	-	TRBJ2-5	TGTGCCAGCAGCTTGCAGCGGGAGTGGGAGACCCAGTACTTC	CASSLQREWETQYF
-	TRBV10-2	few	TRBJ2-5	TGCGCCAGCAGTGAGTCTTCTTTCAGGGGTGGCCAAGAGACCCAGTACTTC	CASSESSFRGGQETQYF
-	TRBV19	few	TRBJ2-4	TGTGCCAGTAATTCCAAAAACATTCAGTACTTC	CASNSKNIQYF
-	TRBV5-6	few	TRBJ1-2	TGTGCCAGCAGCTCCCTTGGGGGGCGATCTAACTATGGCTACACCTTC	CASSSLGGRSNYGYTF
-	TRBV19	many	TRBJ1-1	TGTGCCAGCGCCACAGGGCGAGGCACTGAAGCTTTCTTT	CASATGRGTEAFF
TRBD1	TRBV9	-	TRBJ1-2	TGTGCCAGCAGTAATAACAGGGGGCCCTATGGCTACACCTTC	CASSNNRGPYGYTF
TRBD1	TRBV28	-	TRBJ1-5	TGTACCAGCAGAACAGGGGGAATGAACAATCAGCCCCAGCATTTT	CTSRTGGMNNQPQHF
-	TRBV5-1	many	TRBJ2-2	TGCGCCAGCAGCCCCGGGACCACCACCGGGGAGCTGTTTTTT	CASSPGTTTGELFF
-	TRBV10-3	-	TRBJ2-1	TGTGCCACCCACGATTCCTACAATGAGCAGTTCTTC	CATHDSYNEQFF